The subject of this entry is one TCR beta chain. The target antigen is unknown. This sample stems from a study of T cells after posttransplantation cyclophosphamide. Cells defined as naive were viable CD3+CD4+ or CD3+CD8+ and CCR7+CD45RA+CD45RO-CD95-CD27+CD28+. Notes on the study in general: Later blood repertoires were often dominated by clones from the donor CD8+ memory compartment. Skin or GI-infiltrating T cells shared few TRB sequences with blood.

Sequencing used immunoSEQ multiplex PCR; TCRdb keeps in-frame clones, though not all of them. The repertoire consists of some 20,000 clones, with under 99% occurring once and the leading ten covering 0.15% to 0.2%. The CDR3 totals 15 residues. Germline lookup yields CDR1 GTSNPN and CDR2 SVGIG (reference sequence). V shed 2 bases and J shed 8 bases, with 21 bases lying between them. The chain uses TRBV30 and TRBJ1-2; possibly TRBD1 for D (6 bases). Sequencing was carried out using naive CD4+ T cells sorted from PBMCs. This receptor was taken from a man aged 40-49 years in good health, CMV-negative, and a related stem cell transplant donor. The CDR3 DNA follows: TGTGCCTGGAGTCCGTATTCCGGGACACCTCTCGGCTACACCTTC. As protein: CAWSPYSGTPLGYTF.